The clone carrying this T cell receptor beta chain showed up many times. What it recognizes is unknown. The CDR3 extends over 12 amino acids. V was cut by 0 bases and J by 3 bases, with 5 bases left in between. Per germline, CDR1 SQVTM and CDR2 ANQGSEA. Per the authors' pipeline: Counting gave a median of around 89,000 TCRs per sample, with values ranging from 23,224 to 690,600. Via MiXCR, TCRdb re-called the RACE reads, giving one row per CDR3 protein. It is TCRdb's table, rather than the study itself, that gives the V and J calls and clone size. The data show 150,000 to 200,000 distinct CDR3 sequences, roughly 15% seen once. Described time point: patch test 1, 2 weeks after DPC sensitization. Treatment specified: therapeutic diphenylcyclopropenone sensitization with weekly scalp DPC. Participating donors were patients with alopecia, aged 18 to 70 years, considered appropriate candidates for DPC. This entry comes from a study of human T cells and chemical hapten exposure.

General study results and limits: With alopecia, donors may have immune responses unlike healthy people's. After DPC sensitization, TCRs above 1 in 1000 frequency showed no change.

The sequence was collected from a woman younger than 45 with alopecia areata. Some clones in this sample may be carry-over from other donors' samples. The sample here was whole blood, taken in connection with sensitization to the hapten diphenylcyclopropenone (DPC). The V and J genes are TRBV29-1 and TRBJ1-2; D call uncertain. As DNA, the CDR3 is TGCAGCGTTGAAGAGATGGACTATGGCTACACCTTC. Translation gives CSVEEMDYGYTF.